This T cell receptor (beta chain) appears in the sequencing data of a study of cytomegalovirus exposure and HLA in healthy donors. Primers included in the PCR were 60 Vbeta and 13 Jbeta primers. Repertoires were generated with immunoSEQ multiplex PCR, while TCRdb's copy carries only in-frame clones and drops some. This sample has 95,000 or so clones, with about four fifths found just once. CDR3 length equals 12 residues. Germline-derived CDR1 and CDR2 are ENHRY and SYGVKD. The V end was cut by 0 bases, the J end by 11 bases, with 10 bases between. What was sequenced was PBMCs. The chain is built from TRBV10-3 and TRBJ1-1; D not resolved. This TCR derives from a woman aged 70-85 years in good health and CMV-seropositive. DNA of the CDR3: TGTGCCATCAGTGAGTCGGTAGGGAGGGCTTTCTTT. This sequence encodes CAISESVGRAFF.